This is a list of T cell receptor beta chains from one sample in a study of blood T cell repertoires in COVID-19. Produced via immunoSEQ multiplex PCR; TCRdb's table is partial and in-frame only. Altogether tens of thousands of clones are present, over 75% being singletons, with the ten largest covering roughly an eighth. Specimen: peripheral blood. All receptors come from a man between 70 and 80 years old with active or convalescent COVID-19. Both conserved end residues are part of each CDR3. The D gene is left open where the match is weak. Size tells how often a clone was seen (once, few, many) or the class of an expanded clone, and some rows leave it out.

>TRBJ1-6|.|TRBV30|.
TGTGCCTGGAGTGTGAGTGGTTATAATTCACCCCTCCACTTT
CAWSVSGYNSPLHF
>TRBJ1-1|.|TRBV5-1|.
TGCGCCAGCAGCTTGGGGCCCCACATGAGGGGGAGGGACACTGAAGCTTTCTTT
CASSLGPHMRGRDTEAFF
>TRBJ1-6|.|TRBV24-1|.
TGTGCCACCAGTGACGGACAGTTTGGCGGCTCACCCCTCCACTTT
CATSDGQFGGSPLHF
>TRBJ1-5|.|TRBV7-9|.
TGTGCCAGCAGCGAGGGACAAGGAAATAGCAATCAGCCCCAGCATTTT
CASSEGQGNSNQPQHF
>TRBJ1-3|.|TRBV30|.
TGTGCCTGGAGTAGGAGGGCCTCCGACGGCACCATATATTTT
CAWSRRASDGTIYF
>TRBJ1-6|.|TRBV7-2|TRBD1
TGTGCCAGCAGCTTCCCCCCGACAGGGCTAGGTTCACCCCTCCACTTT
CASSFPPTGLGSPLHF
>TRBJ1-4|.|TRBV5-1|.
TGCGCCAGCAGCGACAGCCAAGGGAATAATGAAAAACTGTTTTTT
CASSDSQGNNEKLFF
>TRBJ1-2|.|TRBV11-2|TRBD1
TGTGCCAGCAGCCCGACGACAGGGGGCTTTAGCTACACCTTC
CASSPTTGGFSYTF
>TRBJ1-2|.|TRBV7-3|TRBD1
TGTGCCAGCAGCTTAACAACAGGGGCCGGCTACACCTTC
CASSLTTGAGYTF
>TRBJ2-5|.|TRBV5-5|.
TGTGCCAGCAGCGATGGCTACGACAGTCTACAAGAGACCCAGTACTTC
CASSDGYDSLQETQYF
>TRBJ2-5|.|TRBV18|.
TGTGCCAGCTCACCGCGGGGGTTCGGACAGCAAGAGACCCAGTACTTC
CASSPRGFGQQETQYF
>TRBJ1-5|.|TRBV19|TRBD1
TGTGCCAGTAGAAGAGGACAGGGTGCAGGACAGCCCCAGCATTTT
CASRRGQGAGQPQHF
>TRBJ2-7|few|TRBV9|TRBD2
TGTGCCAGCACGGGAGCGGGGGACCGCGAGCAGTACTTC
CASTGAGDREQYF
>TRBJ1-4|.|TRBV5-1|.
TGCGCCAGCAGCTTCTCCTCGGCAACTAATGAAAAACTGTTTTTT
CASSFSSATNEKLFF
>TRBJ1-5|.|TRBV5-5|TRBD1
TGTGCCAGCAGCTCGGGACAGGGGGATCAGCCCCAGCATTTT
CASSSGQGDQPQHF
>TRBJ2-3|.|TRBV19|TRBD2
TGTGCCAGTAGCGGGGGGGCTATCACAGATACGCAGTATTTT
CASSGGAITDTQYF
>TRBJ1-1|.|TRBV30|TRBD1
TGTGCCTGGAGTGGGGACAGGGTTTACACTGAAGCTTTCTTT
CAWSGDRVYTEAFF
>TRBJ1-1|.|TRBV6-6|.
TGTGCTACCGAAAAGCGTCAGGGGTGGGACACTGAAGCTTTCTTT
CATEKRQGWDTEAFF
>TRBJ1-2|.|TRBV7-9|TRBD1
TGTGCCAGCGCTAAGGGGACAGGGAGTAGCTACACCTTC
CASAKGTGSSYTF
>TRBJ1-5|once|TRBV19|.
TGTGCCAGTAATGTGATCGACAGCCCCTATCAGCCCCAGCATTTT
CASNVIDSPYQPQHF